Listed here are 32 T cell receptor beta chains from one sample, sequenced in a study of blood T cell repertoires in COVID-19. Sequencing used immunoSEQ multiplex PCR; TCRdb keeps in-frame clones, though not all of them. Of 200,000 to 300,000 clones in the sample, around 86% are singletons; the top ten hold about 1.6%. Sequencing used peripheral blood. Every receptor here comes from a woman in her sixties or seventies who had recovered from COVID-19.

This chain uses TRBV15 with TRBJ2-1, with 10 bases fitting TRBD2. This CDR3 is built from 16 residues. The V segment lost 0 bases and the J segment 7 bases; nucleotides outside the gene matches: 6. CDR1 is LNHNV and CDR2 is YYDKDF in the germline V gene (reference sequence). Here the CDR3 reads CATSRETSGVANEQFF. The CDR3 nucleotides read TGTGCCACCAGCAGAGAAACTAGCGGGGTGGCAAATGAGCAGTTCTTC.

The chain employs TRBV2 and TRBJ2-5; D gene uncertain. The CDR3 is made up of 11 amino acids. Trimming took 7 bases from V and 5 from J, leaving 8 bases between them. Germline values: CDR1 SNHLY, CDR2 FYNNEI. CDR3 residues: CASTMVETQYF. CDR3 DNA sequence: TGTGCCAGCACTATGGTGGAGACCCAGTACTTC. Variable domain in full (rest from reference TRBV2 and TRBJ2-5): EPEVTQTPSHQVTQMGQEVILRCVPISNHLYFYWYRQILGQKVEFLVSFYNNEISEKSEIFDDQFSVERPDGSNFTLKIRSTKLEDSAMYFCASTMVETQYFGPGTRLLVL.

This chain joins TRBV9 and TRBJ2-4, with D possibly matching TRBD2 (7 bases). V lost 8 bases, J lost 2 bases, and 14 bases lay in between. The CDR3 contains 14 residues. Germline V gene data show CDR1 as SGDLS and CDR2 as YYNGEE. CDR3 coding DNA: TGTGCCAGAGTCGCGGGGGCCTCCAAAAACATTCAGTACTTC. Its protein product is CARVAGASKNIQYF. Full variable domain (outside the CDR3, taken from reference TRBV9 and TRBJ2-4): DSGVTQTPKHLITATGQRVTLRCSPRSGDLSVYWYQQSLDQGLQFLIQYYNGEERAKGNILERFSAQQFPDLHSELNLSSLELGDSALYFCARVAGASKNIQYFGAGTRLSVL.

This sequence joins TRBV6-2 or TRBV6-3 and TRBJ1-1; no firm D call. The CDR3 contains 12 residues. The V end was cut by 5 bases, the J end by 6 bases, with 10 bases between. In germline, CDR1 is MNHEY, CDR2 SVGEGT. CDR3 sequence: CASSNFPAEAFF. CDR3 DNA: TGTGCCAGCAGTAATTTCCCGGCTGAAGCTTTCTTT.

The CDR3: CASSGPGLVYNEQFF. The CDR3 nucleotides read TGTGCCAGCAGTGGGCCGGGACTAGTGTACAATGAGCAGTTCTTC. The V call is TRBV28, the J call TRBJ2-1; 8 bases are shared with TRBD2. CDR1 MDHEN and CDR2 SYDVKM come from the germline V gene. CDR3 length: 15 amino acids. The V and J ends lost 5 bases and 4 bases, in that order; junction bases with no gene match: 7.

The chain combines TRBV24-1 with TRBJ2-5, with 11 bases lining up with TRBD2. V lost 4 bases to trimming and J lost 4 bases; unmatched junction nucleotides: 4. The CDR3 is 15 residues long. Germline lookup yields CDR1 KGHDR and CDR2 SFDVKD. CDR3 in amino acids: CATSEGSGGAETQYF. DNA of the CDR3: TGTGCCACCAGTGAGGGTAGCGGGGGGGCAGAGACCCAGTACTTC.

In its sample, this clone was seen once. V and J are TRBV28 and TRBJ1-1; tentative D call: TRBD1 (5 bases). Looked up from germline, CDR1 is MDHEN and CDR2 is SYDVKM. Trimming removed 6 bases at V and 4 bases at J, with 15 bases between. This CDR3 is built from 14 residues. The CDR3 spells CASRAGRWSTEAFF. In nucleotides, the CDR3 is TGTGCCAGCAGGGCGGGGCGGTGGAGCACTGAAGCTTTCTTT.

The V gene is TRBV6-1, the J gene TRBJ1-1; TRBD1 matches 7 bases. Germline lookup yields CDR1 MNHNS and CDR2 SASEGT. V shed 8 bases and J 4 bases; nucleotides not matched to a gene: 10. The CDR3 spans 14 residues. Here the CDR3 DNA reads TGTGCCAGCGGAACACAGGGGATGGGCACTGAAGCTTTCTTT. It is translated as CASGTQGMGTEAFF.

This clone has just one count. The chain joins TRBV7-3 to TRBJ2-7; D is perhaps TRBD2 (6 bases). The germline V gene encodes CDR1 SGHTA and CDR2 FQGTGA. This CDR3 comprises 15 residues. Trimming shortened V by 5 bases and J by 2 bases, and 16 bases separated the two germline ends. The CDR3 coding sequence is TGTGCCAGCAGCCGGGGGTCCACTCCGACCTACGAGCAGTACTTC. As protein: CASSRGSTPTYEQYF.

This chain uses TRBV20-1 with TRBJ2-7; TRBD1 might be the D (5 bases). The CDR3 has 11 amino acids. Trimming left V 4 bases short and J 2 bases short, with 6 bases between. Germline V lookup: CDR1 DFQATT, CDR2 SNEGSKA (reference sequence). The CDR3 DNA is TGCAGTGCTACAGGGCCCTACGAGCAGTACTTC. Translated: CSATGPYEQYF.

The chain recombines TRBV6-5 with TRBJ2-7; possible D gene TRBD1, 5 bases. This CDR3 spans 14 amino acids. Germline loops: CDR1 MNHEY, CDR2 SVGAGI. The V gene lost 4 bases and the J gene lost 0 bases, with 10 bases spanning the gap. CDR3 nucleotide sequence: TGTGCCAGCAGTTCAGGGCGCTCCTCCTACGAGCAGTACTTC. It specifies CASSSGRSSYEQYF.

The V gene is TRBV5-6, the J gene TRBJ1-1, with 10 bases that match TRBD1. The CDR3 has 16 amino acids. V shed 4 bases and J 4 bases; nucleotides not matched to a gene: 10. Germline V lookup: CDR1 SGHDT, CDR2 YYEEEE. The CDR3 loop is CASSPDRGREGTEAFF. The CDR3 nucleotides read TGTGCCAGCAGCCCTGACAGGGGGCGAGAGGGCACTGAAGCTTTCTTT. Complete variable domain (other parts from reference TRBV5-6 and TRBJ1-1): DAGVTQSPTHLIKTRGQQVTLRCSPKSGHDTVSWYQQALGQGPQFIFQYYEEEERQRGNFPDRFSGHQFPNYSSELNVNALLLGDSALYLCASSPDRGREGTEAFFGQGTRLTVV.

This clone was found a few times. The chain combines TRBV9 with TRBJ2-7; D perhaps matches TRBD2 (7 bases). Trimming pared 7 bases from V and 6 bases from J, leaving 20 bases between. The CDR3 has 14 residues. CDR1 and CDR2 from the germline V gene are SGDLS and YYNGEE. CDR3 DNA sequence: TGTGCCAGCGGCCGGGGGGCGAGTATGGGCGAGCAGTACTTC. It specifies CASGRGASMGEQYF.

The chain combines TRBV18 with TRBJ2-7, with 9 bases lining up with TRBD1. This CDR3 is built from 17 residues. Germline CDR1 and CDR2: KGHSH and LQKENI. V shed 2 bases and J 4 bases; nucleotides not matched to a gene: 12. For the CDR3, the DNA is TGTGCCAGCTCACCAGAACGACCGGACAGGGGCCGATACGAGCAGTACTTC. Protein product: CASSPERPDRGRYEQYF.

CDR3 bases: TGTGCCACCAGCAGAGAAAAGGGGGGGGGCACAGATACGCAGTATTTT. This encodes CATSREKGGGTDTQYF. This rearrangement joins TRBV15 to TRBJ2-3; tentative D call: TRBD2 (7 bases). CDR3 size: 16 residues. The ends were cut back, 0 bases at V and 1 base at J, with 11 bases in the middle. Germline lookup yields CDR1 LNHNV and CDR2 YYDKDF (reference sequence).

The chain combines TRBV11-3 with TRBJ2-7; 7 bases map to TRBD1. The junction had 9 bases not matched to a gene; V was cut back by 3 bases and J by 4 bases. Germline V gives CDR1 SGHNT, CDR2 YENEEA. This CDR3 has 15 residues. CDR3 loop: CASSFRDREGYEQYF. CDR3 sequence (DNA): TGTGCCAGCAGCTTCCGGGACAGAGAAGGGTACGAGCAGTACTTC.

The rearrangement uses TRBV29-1 and TRBJ1-1; D remains ambiguous. The CDR3 has 11 amino acids. The germline V gene has CDR1 SQVTM and CDR2 ANQGSEA. Deletions cut 7 bases from V and 5 bases from J, with 11 bases between. CDR3 sequence (DNA): TGCAGCGCCGGCTCCGGGACTGAAGCTTTCTTT. Amino acid sequence: CSAGSGTEAFF. Looking up the rest from reference TRBV29-1 and TRBJ1-1 gives the full variable domain: SAVISQKPSRDICQRGTSLTIQCQVDSQVTMMFWYRQQPGQSLTLIATANQGSEATYESGFVIDKFPISRPNLTFSTLTVSNMSPEDSSIYLCSAGSGTEAFFGQGTRLTVV.

The J gene is TRBJ1-2, the V gene TRBV10-3; D possibly corresponds to TRBD1 (6 bases). Trimming removed 4 bases from V and 4 bases from J, with 13 bases in between. In germline, CDR1 is ENHRY, CDR2 SYGVKD. The CDR3 sequence is 14 residues long. CDR3: CAISGSQGAYGYTF. CDR3 DNA: TGTGCCATCAGTGGGTCACAGGGAGCCTATGGCTACACCTTC.

The J gene is TRBJ2-1, the V gene TRBV6-5, with a possible D match to TRBD1 (5 bases). There are 14 residues in the CDR3. The germline V gene has CDR1 MNHEY and CDR2 SVGAGI. The V end lost 0 bases, the J end lost 13 bases, and 16 bases lay between the germline ends. Here the CDR3 reads CASSYSKIRGHQFF. CDR3 nucleotide sequence: TGTGCCAGCAGTTACTCGAAAATCCGAGGACACCAGTTCTTC.

This chain joins TRBV10-3 and TRBJ1-2, with TRBD1 matching 9 bases. With 5 bases clipped from V and 7 bases from J, the junction kept 14 bases outside the gene matches. The CDR3 has 16 residues. CDR1 and CDR2 from the germline V gene are ENHRY and SYGVKD. The chain's CDR3 is CAISKSEQGAWGGYTF. The CDR3 DNA is TGTGCCATCAGTAAAAGCGAACAGGGGGCTTGGGGTGGCTACACCTTC.

The chain uses TRBV7-2 and TRBJ2-1; perhaps TRBD1 as D (5 bases). This CDR3 has 13 amino acids. V was pared by 2 bases and J by 9 bases, with 11 bases between. Germline CDR1 is SGHTA and CDR2 is FQGNSA. This CDR3 reads CASSLKGLGEQFF. In nucleotides, the CDR3 is TGTGCCAGCAGCTTAAAGGGGCTTGGTGAGCAGTTCTTC.

The chain carries TRBV6-5 and TRBJ1-2; 10 bases agree with TRBD1. Losses at the gene ends were 4 bases for V and 5 bases for J; bases not matched to a gene: 4. CDR3 size: 14 residues. Germline V CDR1 and CDR2: MNHEY, SVGAGI. The CDR3 DNA follows: TGTGCCAGCAGTTGGCGGGACAGGGGATATGGCTACACCTTC. It specifies CASSWRDRGYGYTF.

The chain carries TRBV6-1 and TRBJ2-3; 9 bases map to TRBD2. The CDR3 consists of 15 residues. With V trimmed by 8 bases and J by 3 bases, 9 bases remained unmatched. The germline CDR1 and CDR2 sequences are MNHNS and SASEGT. CDR3 nucleotides: TGTGCCAGCCCGTTTGCGGGGGGGCCGACAGATACGCAGTATTTT. It codes for CASPFAGGPTDTQYF.

This chain links TRBV5-1 with TRBJ2-5, with D maybe TRBD2 (5 bases). The germline V and J ends were trimmed by 2 bases and 1 base, with 6 bases remaining between them. Germline CDR1 reads SGHRS; CDR2 reads YFSETQ. The CDR3 runs to 13 residues. CDR3 nucleotide sequence: TGCGCCAGCAGCTTCGGGGTCCAAGAGACCCAGTACTTC. It yields the protein CASSFGVQETQYF.

V and J are TRBV7-3 and TRBJ2-5; D ambiguous. The CDR3 length is 13 residues. Germline V lookup: CDR1 SGHTA, CDR2 FQGTGA. Trimming removed 3 bases from V and 2 bases from J, with 7 bases in between. The CDR3 region has the DNA TGTGCCAGCAGCTTGGGCTTTCAAGAGACCCAGTACTTC. The encoded protein is CASSLGFQETQYF.

The V call is TRBV7-8, the J call TRBJ2-3; 7 bases are shared with TRBD1. The germline V gene encodes CDR1 SGHVS and CDR2 FQNEAQ. This CDR3 is 15 amino acids long. The V segment lost 7 bases and the J segment 4 bases; nucleotides outside the gene matches: 11. CDR3 amino acids: CASTPITGDADTQYF. As DNA, the CDR3 is TGTGCCAGCACCCCTATAACAGGGGATGCAGATACGCAGTATTTT. The full variable domain, rest sourced from reference TRBV7-8 and TRBJ2-3, is GAGVSQSPRYKVAKRGQDVALRCDPISGHVSLFWYQQALGQGPEFLTYFQNEAQLDKSGLPSDRFFAERPEGSVSTLKIQRTQQEDSAVYLCASTPITGDADTQYFGPGTRLTVL.

V and J are TRBV12-2 and TRBJ2-2; the table gives TRBD1 as D, unverified against the DNA. TRBV12-2 is labeled a pseudogene. This CDR3 comprises 23 residues. The chain's CDR3 is CASRLAGCILPVRDRPGTGELFF. CDR3 DNA sequence: TGTGCAAGTCGCTTAGCGGGCTGTATTCTCCCGGTTCGGGACAGGCCGGGCACCGGGGAGCTGTTTTTT.

The gene calls are TRBV15 and TRBJ1-5, with 7 bases identical to TRBD1. CDR3 length: 15 residues. CDR1 and CDR2 from the germline V gene are LNHNV and YYDKDF (reference sequence). Losses at the gene ends were 5 bases for V and 0 bases for J; bases not matched to a gene: 4. CDR3 sequence: CATSATGYSNQPQHF. The DNA of the CDR3 is TGTGCCACCAGCGCGACAGGGTATAGCAATCAGCCCCAGCATTTT.

The V call is TRBV7-2, the J call TRBJ1-2; 7 positions match TRBD1. V shed 5 bases, J shed 2 bases, and the junction held 2 bases outside the gene matches. CDR3 length: 13 residues. The germline V gene encodes CDR1 SGHTA and CDR2 FQGNSA. CDR3: CASSVGQNYGYTF. The CDR3, as DNA: TGTGCCAGCAGCGTGGGACAGAACTATGGCTACACCTTC.

The genes are TRBV6-6 and TRBJ1-1; 9 positions agree with TRBD1. The CDR3 sequence is 15 residues long. Germline CDR1 and CDR2: MNHNY and SVGAGI (reference sequence). V lost 5 bases to trimming and J lost 1 base; unmatched junction nucleotides: 5. CDR3: CASSRPGQGNTEAFF. In DNA form, the CDR3 reads TGTGCCAGCAGTCGACCGGGACAGGGGAACACTGAAGCTTTCTTT.

The rearrangement uses TRBV5-5 and TRBJ2-4, with 7 nucleotides matching TRBD1. Looked up from germline, CDR1 is SGHKS and CDR2 is YYEKEE (reference sequence). The CDR3 covers 15 residues. J was trimmed by 0 bases and V by 4 bases; bases with no gene match: 4. The CDR3 region has the DNA TGTGCCAGCAGCGGCAGGGGGACAGCCAAAAACATTCAGTACTTC. Protein: CASSGRGTAKNIQYF.

This chain's CDR3 is CASSLGDARGSYEQYF. The CDR3 coding sequence is TGCGCCAGCAGCTTGGGGGATGCGAGGGGGTCCTACGAGCAGTACTTC. The chain has TRBV5-1 and TRBJ2-7, with a possible D match to TRBD1 (6 bases). The CDR3 extends over 16 amino acids. V was shortened by 0 bases and J by 1 base, with 14 bases between the two germline ends. Germline assignment: CDR1 SGHRS and CDR2 YFSETQ.